This T cell receptor beta chain was documented in a study of T-cell memory formation after mild COVID-19. This CDR3 comprises 13 residues. V lost 4 bases to trimming and J lost 10 bases, with 14 bases between them. Looked up from germline, CDR1 is SGHRS and CDR2 is YFSETQ. Study results and caveats: There was no confirmation that second-wave clones peaking on day 37 were SARS-CoV-2 specific.

A few counts support this clonotype. No antigen is known for it. Constant-segment primers and 5'RACE yielded cDNA libraries for TCR alpha and TCR beta, each carrying sample barcodes and UMIs. TCRdb reanalysed the 5' RACE reads using MiXCR and keeps one entry per CDR3 protein. The table includes fewer than 350,000 distinct CDR3 sequences, over 15% detected once. The chain recombines TRBV5-1 with TRBJ2-2; tentative D call: TRBD1 (6 bases). This clonotype was obtained from a man in his late teens or twenties who had mild COVID-19 (a few samples of this study predate the infection). Cell type and time point are not known. The sample comprised PBMCs or a T cell subset sorted from them (not recorded which). CDR3 region: CASSPYRAEELFF. The DNA of the CDR3 is TGCGCCAGCAGCCCTTACAGGGCGGAGGAGCTGTTTTTT. Variable domain in full (rest from reference TRBV5-1 and TRBJ2-2): KAGVTQTPRYLIKTRGQQVTLSCSPISGHRSVSWYQQTPGQGLQFLFEYFSETQRNKGNFPGRFSGRQFSNSRSEMNVSTLELGDSALYLCASSPYRAEELFFGEGSRLTVL.